The 11 T cell receptor beta chains given below trace back to one sample, sequenced in a study of cytomegalovirus exposure and HLA in healthy donors. The PCR used 60 Vbeta and 13 Jbeta primers. Here immunoSEQ multiplex PCR was the method, and the copy in TCRdb shows in-frame clones only, minus some. The table includes approximately 170,000 clones, around 85% detected once. Sequencing was done on a sample of PBMCs. The receptors were sampled from a male donor in good health and CMV-seronegative.

This clone was seen a few times. The chain links TRBV11-2 to TRBJ2-5, with 9 bases lining up with TRBD1. The CDR3 has 15 residues. From germline, CDR1 is SGHAT and CDR2 FQNNGV. V lost 3 bases and J lost 5; bases outside the gene matches: 7. For the CDR3, the DNA is TGTGCCAGCAGCTTGGGACAGGGAGGCGGGGAGACCCAGTACTTC. It codes for CASSLGQGGGETQYF.

The chain couples TRBV5-4 to TRBJ1-1, with unresolved D. The CDR3 has 13 residues. Looked up from germline, CDR1 is SGHNT and CDR2 is YYREEE (reference sequence). Trimming shortened V by 2 bases and J by 7 bases, and 12 bases separated the two germline ends. This CDR3 is CASSFTTAYEAFF. For the CDR3, the DNA is TGTGCCAGCAGCTTCACCACTGCTTATGAAGCTTTCTTT.

The rearrangement joins TRBV5-4 to TRBJ2-2; 11 bases are shared with TRBD1. Germline lookup yields CDR1 SGHNT and CDR2 YYREEE (reference sequence). CDR3 length: 17 residues. V lost 4 bases and J lost 3; bases outside the gene matches: 8. CDR3 coding DNA: TGTGCCAGCAGCCCTGGAGGGGACAGGGGGTACACCGGGGAGCTGTTTTTT. Translated, it gives CASSPGGDRGYTGELFF.

The CDR3: CASSWAGGVGDEQYF. The CDR3 nucleotides read TGTGCCAGCAGTTGGGCAGGGGGTGTCGGCGACGAGCAGTACTTC. The J gene is TRBJ2-7, the V gene TRBV27; 7 nucleotides align to TRBD1. Germline V gives CDR1 MNHEY, CDR2 SMNVEV (reference sequence). V lost 4 bases, J lost 5 bases, and 11 bases stayed unmatched. This CDR3 comprises 15 residues.

This clone appeared a few times. V and J are TRBV19 and TRBJ1-6; 7 nucleotides agree with TRBD1. The V segment lost 7 bases and the J segment 6 bases; nucleotides outside the gene matches: 6. Germline V gene sequence: CDR1 LNHDA, CDR2 SQIVND (reference sequence). CDR3 length: 14 residues. Written as DNA, the CDR3 is TGTGCCAGTAAAGAGGGACAGTCTAATTCACCCCTCCACTTT. Its protein product is CASKEGQSNSPLHF.

This rearrangement joins TRBV6-5 to TRBJ1-4; TRBD1 aligns across 8 bases. The junction had 1 base not matched to a gene; V was cut back by 0 bases and J by 1 base. Looked up from germline, CDR1 is MNHEY and CDR2 is SVGAGI. The CDR3 loop spans 16 amino acids. The CDR3 DNA reads as TGTGCCAGCAGTTACTCAGGGACAGGAACTAATGAAAAACTGTTTTTT. Protein: CASSYSGTGTNEKLFF.

The J gene is TRBJ1-2, the V gene TRBV6-1, with 9 bases matching TRBD1. Trimming removed 10 bases from V and 2 bases from J; junction bases left unmatched: 2. Germline CDR1 reads MNHNS; CDR2 reads SASEGT. This CDR3 has 12 amino acids. This CDR3 reads CAITGGNYGYTF. The DNA of the CDR3 is TGTGCCATCACAGGGGGCAACTATGGCTACACCTTC.

The chain couples TRBV11-2 to TRBJ1-1; tentative D call: TRBD1 (5 bases). CDR3 size: 12 residues. In germline, CDR1 is SGHAT, CDR2 FQNNGV. Trimming shortened V by 5 bases and J by 7 bases, and 11 bases separated the two germline ends. The CDR3 reads CASSPQGYEAFF. The CDR3 nucleotides are TGTGCCAGCAGCCCCCAGGGATATGAAGCTTTCTTT.

This clone was detected a few times. CDR3 in DNA: TGTGCCAGCTCCCCAGACTCGGTGTATGGCTACACCTTC. This sequence encodes CASSPDSVYGYTF. The chain links TRBV18 to TRBJ1-2; D ambiguous. Germline assignment: CDR1 KGHSH and CDR2 LQKENI. The CDR3 is made up of 13 amino acids. Trimming pared 6 bases from V and 5 bases from J, leaving 13 bases between.

V gene TRBV4-1 combines with J gene TRBJ1-6, with 7 bases matching TRBD1. With V trimmed by 1 base and J by 6 bases, 3 bases remained unmatched. This CDR3 region has 15 residues. Germline V gene data show CDR1 as MGHRA and CDR2 as YSYEKL. The CDR3 loop is CASSQGDSSNSPLHF. The DNA of the CDR3 is TGCGCCAGCAGCCAAGGGGACAGCAGTAATTCACCCCTCCACTTT.

This clone turned up a few times. The chain employs TRBV4-3 and TRBJ1-2, with D unclear. There are 15 residues in the CDR3. V dropped 2 bases and J dropped 2 bases, with 12 bases sitting between them. CDR1 LGHNA and CDR2 YSLEER come from the germline V gene. CDR3 protein: CASSQWIRGNYGYTF. CDR3 coding DNA: TGCGCCAGCAGCCAATGGATCCGGGGAAACTATGGCTACACCTTC.